This T cell receptor beta chain originates from a study of shared clonotypes between healthy human individuals. This CDR3 is 13 amino acids long. V lost 2 bases to trimming and J lost 6 bases; unmatched junction nucleotides: 3. Germline V gene sequence: CDR1 GTSNPN, CDR2 SVGIG (reference sequence). Profiling relied on immunoSEQ multiplex PCR, and the TCRdb table lists in-frame clones only, not all of them. Of over 1.5 million clones in the sample, roughly 98% were seen once. Sequencing used naive CD4+ T cells sorted from blood. As to subset: CD45RA+ positively selected. The receptor was isolated from a man aged 25 to 40 in good health. This chain links TRBV30 with TRBJ2-4, with 8 bases matching TRBD2. The CDR3 reads CAWSYSGGNIQYF. The CDR3 nucleotides read TGTGCCTGGAGTTACAGCGGGGGAAACATTCAGTACTTC.